This is a list of T cell receptor beta chains from one sample in a study of CD8 T cells in ankylosing spondylitis. TCRdb re-derived calls from the 5' RACE reads in MiXCR, one entry per CDR3 protein. The sample carries fewer than 450,000 distinct CDR3 sequences, 17% recorded once. The sequenced sample was blood, either unsorted or a sorted T cell fraction (not recorded which). The receptor source for this set is a male donor with ankylosing spondylitis. Each CDR3 is given without its conserved first and last residue.

J gene,V gene,CDR3 protein
TRBJ2-1,TRBV20-1,SASVAGVYNEQF
TRBJ1-5,TRBV12-3/TRBV12-4,ASSFGQGASPGSNQPQH
TRBJ2-7,TRBV21-1,ASRSVSYEQY
TRBJ2-3,TRBV28,ASKEGSDTQY
TRBJ1-5,TRBV6-1,ASSRTGQGGQPQH
TRBJ1-1,TRBV20-1,SARGQGQGAF
TRBJ2-1,TRBV20-1,SALDVTSAYNEQF
TRBJ1-2,TRBV27,ASSLRVGRIYGYT
TRBJ1-5,TRBV20-1,SAPGLGSNQPQH
TRBJ2-5,TRBV11-1,ASSLRDGGQETQY
TRBJ2-1,TRBV7-2,ASSLKSGGYNEQF
TRBJ2-1,TRBV11-1,ASSLHGGTSGTSYNEQF
TRBJ2-1,TRBV5-1,ASSLESTSYNEQF
TRBJ1-1,TRBV10-3,AISDRGTVSTEAF
TRBJ2-2,TRBV12-3/TRBV12-4,ASSFRFSGELF
TRBJ2-3,TRBV4-3,ASSQDVSVAQY
TRBJ2-1,TRBV20-1,SATTGGYNEQF
TRBJ2-7,TRBV18,ASSSGTGSSYEQY
TRBJ2-1,TRBV4-1,ASSPVGGSNNEQF
TRBJ2-7,TRBV5-1,ASRLGGSYEQY
TRBJ1-2,TRBV5-1,ASSLPGTGYGYT
TRBJ2-2,TRBV27,ASSSWSDTGELF
TRBJ1-5,TRBV27,ASRVRQFNQPQH
TRBJ2-1,TRBV28,ASSSYGTSDDNEQF
TRBJ2-1,TRBV7-2,ASSRGIYEQF
TRBJ2-1,TRBV20-1,SARGIHEQF
TRBJ2-3,TRBV4-2,ASSQEGNTDTQY